The 30 T cell receptor beta chains given below trace back to one sample, sequenced in a study of human T cells and chemical hapten exposure. TCRdb re-called the RACE reads with MiXCR, one entry per CDR3 protein. The sample holds 280,000 or so distinct CDR3 sequences, almost 8% seen once. The sample's time point: pre-sensitization, week 0. Regarding treatment: therapeutic diphenylcyclopropenone sensitization with weekly scalp DPC. Specimen: whole blood, collected in connection with sensitization to the hapten diphenylcyclopropenone (DPC). These receptors all stem from a man between 18 and 29 years old with alopecia areata. Some clones in this sample may be carry-over from other donors' samples.

The sample holds a few counts of this clonotype. This rearrangement joins TRBV7-9 to TRBJ2-5; D perhaps matches TRBD1 (5 bases). The CDR3 is 15 amino acids. Germline lookup yields CDR1 SEHNR and CDR2 FQNEAQ (reference sequence). The ends were cut back, 4 bases at V and 5 bases at J, with 17 bases in the middle. CDR3 region: CASSSAAGRHETQYF. CDR3 coding DNA: TGTGCCAGCAGCTCCGCAGCAGGGCGCCACGAGACCCAGTACTTC.

In this sample, this clonotype turned up a few times. The chain joins TRBV7-2 to TRBJ2-2; D possibly corresponds to TRBD2 (5 bases). Germline V gene data show CDR1 as SGHTA and CDR2 as FQGNSA. Trimming cost V 1 base and J 0 bases, with 9 bases left between them. The CDR3 spans 16 residues. The CDR3, as DNA: TGTGCCAGCAGCTTAGGAGGACTCCCGAACACCGGGGAGCTGTTTTTT. Translated, it gives CASSLGGLPNTGELFF. Supplemented by reference TRBV7-2 and TRBJ2-2, the full variable domain reads GAGVSQSPSNKVTEKGKDVELRCDPISGHTALYWYRQSLGQGLEFLIYFQGNSAPDKSGLPSDRFSAERTGGSVSTLTIQRTQQEDSAVYLCASSLGGLPNTGELFFGEGSRLTVL.

This clonotype was recorded at least ten times. The V and J genes are TRBV4-2 and TRBJ1-2; the D gene is possibly TRBD1 (5 bases). Germline loops: CDR1 LGHNA, CDR2 YNFKEQ. The V gene lost 4 bases and the J gene lost 4 bases, with 13 bases spanning the gap. This CDR3 region has 14 residues. CDR3 protein: CASSLLPGTYGYTF. The DNA of the CDR3 is TGTGCCAGCAGCCTATTGCCCGGGACCTATGGCTACACCTTC.

V gene TRBV6-1 combines with J gene TRBJ2-1; 9 bases match TRBD1. The V gene end was trimmed by 3 bases and the J gene end by 9 bases; junction bases not matched to a gene: 9. The germline gives CDR1 MNHNS, CDR2 SASEGT. The CDR3 contains 15 residues. In nucleotides, the CDR3 is TGTGCCAGCAGTGATGGGACAGGGCATTACTCTGAGCAGTTCTTC. Its protein product is CASSDGTGHYSEQFF.

This clonotype was detected only a few times. This chain links TRBV10-2 with TRBJ2-3; D may be TRBD2 (6 bases). The CDR3 has 14 amino acids. The V end was cut by 4 bases, the J end by 6 bases, with 14 bases between. Germline V gene data show CDR1 as WSHSY and CDR2 as SAAADI. CDR3 coding DNA: TGCGCCAGCAGTGTATTCGGGGGACGGGATACGCAGTATTTT. Translating gives CASSVFGGRDTQYF.

The rearrangement uses TRBV24-1 and TRBJ2-3; TRBD2 matches 12 bases. With V trimmed by 5 bases and J by 6 bases, 2 bases remained unmatched. The CDR3 extends over 14 amino acids. CDR1 and CDR2 from the germline V gene are KGHDR and SFDVKD. For the CDR3, the DNA is TGTGCCACCAGTGCTAGCGGGGGGGCCGATACGCAGTATTTT. Its protein product is CATSASGGADTQYF.

This clonotype occurred a few times. This chain uses TRBV6-5 with TRBJ2-3; a possible D gene is TRBD2 (7 bases). V lost 7 bases to trimming and J lost 0 bases, with 17 bases between them. Germline V gene lookup returns CDR1 MNHEY and CDR2 SVGAGI. The CDR3 contains 16 residues. The CDR3 DNA reads TGTGCCAGCACCCGCGGCGGGGGCCTTAGCACAGATACGCAGTATTTT. This encodes CASTRGGGLSTDTQYF.

J is TRBJ1-2 and V is TRBV27, with 8 bases matching TRBD1. This CDR3 spans 16 amino acids. The ends lost 0 bases at V and 5 bases at J; junction bases unmatched: 8. Germline V lookup: CDR1 MNHEY, CDR2 SMNVEV (reference sequence). The DNA for the CDR3 is TGTGCCAGCAGTTTATCGATGGCAGGGGGCGGGTATGGCTACACCTTC. Protein product: CASSLSMAGGGYGYTF.

The chain employs TRBV4-1 and TRBJ2-1, with 9 positions matching TRBD2. The CDR3 consists of 16 residues. Trimming took 5 bases from V and 5 from J; bases not matched to a gene: 10. CDR1 and CDR2 (germline): MGHRA, YSYEKL. The DNA for the CDR3 is TGCGCCAGCAGCTACCCCGGGACTAGCTCTCACAATGAGCAGTTCTTC. It yields the protein CASSYPGTSSHNEQFF.

The rearrangement uses TRBV4-2 and TRBJ2-2; D uncertain. The CDR3 sequence is 16 residues long. The germline V and J ends were trimmed by 0 bases and 5 bases, with 13 bases remaining between them. Looked up from germline, CDR1 is LGHNA and CDR2 is YNFKEQ. The CDR3 sequence: CASSQEGQMVTGELFF. The CDR3 DNA follows: TGTGCCAGCAGCCAAGAAGGCCAGATGGTGACCGGGGAGCTGTTTTTT.

This clonotype was recorded at least ten times. The rearrangement uses TRBV4-1 and TRBJ1-5, with a weak D call TRBD1 (5 bases). The CDR3 is 15 residues long. Trimming removed 0 bases at V and 10 bases at J, with 16 bases between. Germline V lookup: CDR1 MGHRA, CDR2 YSYEKL. In DNA, the CDR3 is TGCGCCAGCAGCCAAGAAGGGGACTGGGGACGACCCCAGCATTTT. Translation: CASSQEGDWGRPQHF.

This clonotype was recorded at least ten times. V gene TRBV7-8 combines with J gene TRBJ1-4; D might be TRBD1 (6 bases). Trimming pared 2 bases from V and 7 bases from J, leaving 14 bases between. The CDR3 extends over 15 amino acids. Germline V gives CDR1 SGHVS, CDR2 FQNEAQ. The CDR3 sequence: CASSLTGWPSEKLFF. CDR3 nucleotide sequence: TGTGCCAGCAGCTTAACAGGGTGGCCAAGTGAAAAACTGTTTTTT.

This clonotype appeared a few times. J is TRBJ2-2 and V is TRBV6-5, with D perhaps TRBD1 (6 bases). The V end was cut by 3 bases, the J end by 0 bases, with 14 bases between. Germline assignment: CDR1 MNHEY and CDR2 SVGAGI. The CDR3 has 17 residues. The CDR3 DNA reads TGTGCCAGCAGTTATCCGATACAGGGAACGAACACCGGGGAGCTGTTTTTT. Its translation: CASSYPIQGTNTGELFF.

This clonotype occurred many times. This sequence joins TRBV29-1 and TRBJ2-1; D is possibly TRBD1 (5 bases). Germline V gene data show CDR1 as SQVTM and CDR2 as ANQGSEA. With 5 bases removed from V and 6 bases from J, the gap between germline ends came to 17 bases. The CDR3 extends over 14 amino acids. DNA of the CDR3: TGCAGCGTTTGGGAATCGGCAGGGTCCAATGAGCAGTTCTTC. This encodes CSVWESAGSNEQFF.

Only a few counts were recorded for this clonotype. The CDR3 bases are TGTGCCAGCAATGCGGGGGTAATGAACACTGAAGCTTTCTTT. The encoded protein is CASNAGVMNTEAFF. V and J are TRBV3-1 and TRBJ1-1, with a tentative D call TRBD1 (5 bases). The V and J ends lost 7 bases and 0 bases respectively, with 12 bases between them. The length of the CDR3 is 14 residues. CDR1 and CDR2 (germline): LGHDT, YNNKEL (reference sequence). Full variable domain (missing parts from reference TRBV3-1 and TRBJ1-1): DTAVSQTPKYLVTQMGNDKSIKCEQNLGHDTMYWYKQDSKKFLKIMFSYNNKELIINETVPNRFSPKSPDKAHLNLHINSLELGDSAVYFCASNAGVMNTEAFFGQGTRLTVV.

The J gene is TRBJ2-3, the V gene TRBV29-1, with unresolved D. The germline CDR1 and CDR2 sequences are SQVTM and ANQGSEA. Trimming pared 1 base from V and 5 bases from J, leaving 1 base between. The CDR3 is 10 amino acids. The CDR3 sequence is CSVEGDTQYF. As DNA, the CDR3 is TGCAGCGTTGAAGGAGATACGCAGTATTTT.

The J gene is TRBJ2-1, the V gene TRBV28, with 9 bases matching TRBD1. Per germline, CDR1 MDHEN and CDR2 SYDVKM. This CDR3 contains 15 residues. J gave up 2 bases and V 7 bases, and 6 bases lay outside the gene matches. This chain's CDR3 is CASISGQGPYNEQFF. CDR3 in DNA: TGTGCCAGCATCTCAGGACAGGGGCCCTACAATGAGCAGTTCTTC.

This clonotype was seen a handful of times. V usage is TRBV7-9 and J usage is TRBJ2-3; 11 positions agree with TRBD1. The germline V gene encodes CDR1 SEHNR and CDR2 FQNEAQ (reference sequence). The CDR3 is 16 amino acids. J gave up 2 bases and V 5 bases, and 6 bases lay outside the gene matches. CDR3 sequence reads: CASSRGQGANTDTQYF. The CDR3 DNA sequence: TGTGCCAGCAGCCGCGGACAGGGGGCCAACACAGATACGCAGTATTTT. The full variable domain, its missing parts supplied by reference TRBV7-9 and TRBJ2-3, is DTGVSQNPRHKITKRGQNVTFRCDPISEHNRLYWYRQTLGQGPEFLTYFQNEAQLEKSRLLSDRFSAERPKGSFSTLEIQRTEQGDSAMYLCASSRGQGANTDTQYFGPGTRLTVL.

This chain connects TRBV24-1 to TRBJ1-5, with a possible D match to TRBD1 (6 bases). Deletions cut 9 bases from V and 0 bases from J, with 14 bases between. The CDR3 is 15 amino acids. CDR1 is KGHDR, CDR2 SFDVKD, per germline. CDR3 in DNA: TGTGCCACCGGGGACACCCAATTTAGCAATCAGCCCCAGCATTTT. Translated, it gives CATGDTQFSNQPQHF.

The table lists this clonotype with many counts. V gene TRBV5-1 combines with J gene TRBJ2-2; D gene ambiguous. V gave up 2 bases and J gave up 1 base, with 6 bases separating them. CDR3 length equals 14 residues. CDR1 is SGHRS, CDR2 YFSETQ, per germline. The CDR3 bases are TGCGCCAGCAGCTTTAGGGAGAACACCGGGGAGCTGTTTTTT. This encodes CASSFRENTGELFF.

This clonotype was found a few times. The V gene is TRBV2, the J gene TRBJ2-7, with 8 bases fitting TRBD1. CDR1 and CDR2 (germline): SNHLY, FYNNEI. J lost 0 bases, V lost 5 bases, and 3 bases had no gene match. This CDR3 has 14 residues. The CDR3 sequence is CASSRQGSSYEQYF. For the CDR3, the DNA is TGTGCCAGCAGTCGACAGGGGAGCTCCTACGAGCAGTACTTC. The complete variable domain, with remaining parts taken from reference TRBV2 and TRBJ2-7, reads EPEVTQTPSHQVTQMGQEVILRCVPISNHLYFYWYRQILGQKVEFLVSFYNNEISEKSEIFDDQFSVERPDGSNFTLKIRSTKLEDSAMYFCASSRQGSSYEQYFGPGTRLTVT.

The V call is TRBV7-9, the J call TRBJ1-1; D is perhaps TRBD1 (5 bases). The germline CDR1 and CDR2 sequences are SEHNR and FQNEAQ (reference sequence). V was trimmed by 0 bases and J by 8 bases, leaving 25 bases between them. The CDR3 is 18 amino acids. CDR3 in DNA: TGTGCCAGCAGCTTAGCTTGGCGGGACGCTGACGGTAGAACGGAAGCTTTCTTT. Translation gives CASSLAWRDADGRTEAFF.

V usage is TRBV7-8 and J usage is TRBJ2-7; tentative D call: TRBD2 (5 bases). This CDR3 is 16 amino acids long. The germline V gene has CDR1 SGHVS and CDR2 FQNEAQ. Trimming cost V 2 bases and J 4 bases, with 18 bases left between them. The CDR3 here is CASSLSSGLTHYEQYV. The CDR3 bases are TGTGCCAGCAGCTTAAGTTCGGGGTTGACGCATTACGAGCAGTACGTC.

V gene TRBV20-1 combines with J gene TRBJ2-3; 11 positions agree with TRBD1. The germline V gene encodes CDR1 DFQATT and CDR2 SNEGSKA (reference sequence). The CDR3 has 14 amino acids. The V segment lost 3 bases and the J segment 6 bases; nucleotides outside the gene matches: 5. The chain's CDR3 is CSARSGQGADTQYF. In DNA form, the CDR3 reads TGCAGTGCTAGGAGTGGACAGGGGGCGGATACGCAGTATTTT.

This clonotype has a handful of counts. The gene calls are TRBV20-1 and TRBJ1-1, with a tentative D call TRBD1 (5 bases). The ends were cut back, 4 bases at V and 0 bases at J, with 9 bases in the middle. The CDR3 is made up of 13 amino acids. Germline CDR1 and CDR2: DFQATT and SNEGSKA (reference sequence). The CDR3, as DNA: TGCAGTGCTAACGAGGGGATGAACACTGAAGCTTTCTTT. Translating gives CSANEGMNTEAFF.

The rearrangement joins TRBV11-1 to TRBJ2-2, with D perhaps TRBD1 (5 bases). Germline CDR1 SGHAT, CDR2 FQDESV (reference sequence). V lost 7 bases to trimming and J lost 4 bases, with 22 bases between them. The CDR3 covers 17 residues. Written as DNA, the CDR3 is TGTGCCAGCATACAAGCAAGGGGAAAGGAAGGCACCGGGGAGCTGTTTTTT. Protein product: CASIQARGKEGTGELFF.

This clonotype has only a few counts. The V and J genes are TRBV9 and TRBJ2-3; TRBD1 might be the D (6 bases). Looked up from germline, CDR1 is SGDLS and CDR2 is YYNGEE. V shed 4 bases and J shed 2 bases, with 11 bases lying between them. The CDR3 is made up of 14 amino acids. As DNA, the CDR3 is TGTGCCAGCAGCAACCGGGACACCACAGATACGCAGTATTTT. Translated, it gives CASSNRDTTDTQYF.

This clonotype was counted a few times. The J gene is TRBJ1-2, the V gene TRBV7-9, with D possibly TRBD1 on 6 matching bases. Germline V gene sequence: CDR1 SEHNR, CDR2 FQNEAQ (reference sequence). This CDR3 comprises 13 residues. CDR3 residues: CALSGGPNYGYTF. In DNA form, the CDR3 reads TGTGCGCTCTCGGGGGGGCCTAACTATGGCTACACCTTC. The full variable domain, with the rest looked up from reference TRBV7-9 and TRBJ1-2, is DTGVSQNPRHKITKRGQNVTFRCDPISEHNRLYWYRQTLGQGPEFLTYFQNEAQLEKSRLLSDRFSAERPKGSFSTLEIQRTEQGDSAMYLCALSGGPNYGYTFGSGTRLTVV.

The chain recombines TRBV6-2 or TRBV6-3 with TRBJ1-1; TRBD1 matches 8 bases. The CDR3 loop spans 18 amino acids. With V trimmed by 0 bases and J by 0 bases, 9 bases remained unmatched. Germline V gene lookup returns CDR1 MNHEY and CDR2 SVGEGT. CDR3 region: CASSYSYSRGPMNTEAFF. The CDR3 DNA follows: TGTGCCAGCAGTTACTCGTATAGCAGGGGGCCTATGAACACTGAAGCTTTCTTT.

This clonotype was seen repeatedly, ten times or more. The V and J genes are TRBV24-1 and TRBJ2-7, with D perhaps matching TRBD1 (6 bases). Germline CDR1 and CDR2: KGHDR and SFDVKD. The CDR3 runs to 15 residues. Trimming removed 3 bases from V and 5 bases from J, with 16 bases in between. The DNA for the CDR3 is TGTGCCACCAGTGATAACAGGGAGCCTACAGACGAGCAGTACTTC. Its protein product is CATSDNREPTDEQYF.